Shown below are 30 T cell receptor beta chains from a single sample sequenced in a study of blood T cell repertoires in COVID-19. Generated by immunoSEQ multiplex PCR, the TCRdb table keeps only in-frame clones and is missing some. Seen here are fewer than 250,000 clones, roughly 79% observed once, and the top ten hold about 1.9%. Sample: peripheral blood. These receptor sequences come from an elderly woman with acute or convalescent COVID-19.

The rearrangement links TRBV28 to TRBJ2-1, with D unresolved. CDR1 is MDHEN, CDR2 SYDVKM, per germline. The CDR3 consists of 11 residues. Trimming took 6 bases from V and 5 from J, leaving 5 bases between them. In nucleotides, the CDR3 is TGTGCCAGCAGACAAGACAATGAGCAGTTCTTC. Translating it yields CASRQDNEQFF.

The chain recombines TRBV15 with TRBJ2-5; 8 bases fit TRBD2. The CDR3 sequence is 16 residues long. Trimming took 1 base from V and 4 from J; bases not matched to a gene: 8. CDR1 LNHNV and CDR2 YYDKDF come from the germline V gene (reference sequence). The CDR3 DNA reads TGTGCCACCAGCAGAGGCACCGTGGCGGGGGGAGAGACCCAGTACTTC. It codes for CATSRGTVAGGETQYF.

V gene TRBV18 combines with J gene TRBJ2-4; D perhaps matches TRBD1 (6 bases). Trimming cost V 3 bases and J 6 bases, with 12 bases left between them. The V gene's germline CDR1 is KGHSH and CDR2 LQKENI. This CDR3 region has 14 residues. DNA for the CDR3: TGTGCCAGCTCACCGCCAGGGGTCAGAAACATTCAGTACTTC. This encodes CASSPPGVRNIQYF. The whole variable domain, remainder taken from reference TRBV18 and TRBJ2-4, is NAGVMQNPRHLVRRRGQEARLRCSPMKGHSHVYWYRQLPEEGLKFMVYLQKENIIDESGMPKERFSAEFPKEGPSILRIQQVVRGDSAAYFCASSPPGVRNIQYFGAGTRLSVL.

The genes are TRBV29-1 and TRBJ1-2; a possible D gene is TRBD1 (5 bases). Trimming took off 0 bases at V and 8 bases at J, with 13 bases between the two ends. Germline V gene lookup returns CDR1 SQVTM and CDR2 ANQGSEA. CDR3 length equals 13 residues. In DNA form, the CDR3 reads TGCAGCGTTGAAGATAAGACAGCGGGGGGCTACACCTTC. Its protein product is CSVEDKTAGGYTF.

This chain links TRBV5-1 with TRBJ1-2; a possible D gene is TRBD1 (6 bases). The CDR3 has 13 amino acids. Trimming removed 2 bases at V and 4 bases at J, with 9 bases between. Germline V gene sequence: CDR1 SGHRS, CDR2 YFSETQ. CDR3 region: CASSFGGAYGYTF. In DNA, the CDR3 is TGCGCCAGCAGCTTCGGGGGGGCCTATGGCTACACCTTC.

The chain joins TRBV19 to TRBJ1-2; 8 nucleotides line up with TRBD1. Germline assignment: CDR1 LNHDA and CDR2 SQIVND (reference sequence). This CDR3 is 13 amino acids long. J gave up 3 bases and V 7 bases, and 4 bases lay outside the gene matches. The CDR3 protein is CASKQGADYGYTF. CDR3 coding DNA: TGTGCCAGTAAGCAGGGGGCAGACTATGGCTACACCTTC. Filled out from reference TRBV19 and TRBJ1-2, the complete variable domain reads DGGITQSPKYLFRKEGQNVTLSCEQNLNHDAMYWYRQDPGQGLRLIYYSQIVNDFQKGDIAEGYSVSREKKESFPLTVTSAQKNPTAFYLCASKQGADYGYTFGSGTRLTVV.

This clone was seen only once. The chain carries TRBV18 and TRBJ2-2; D may be TRBD2 (6 bases). Trimming left V 3 bases short and J 4 bases short, with 15 bases between. CDR1 KGHSH and CDR2 LQKENI come from the germline V gene. This CDR3 spans 16 amino acids. The CDR3 region is CASSPGLQGVTGELFF. DNA for the CDR3: TGTGCCAGCTCACCGGGACTCCAGGGTGTCACCGGGGAGCTGTTTTTT.

This chain joins TRBV12-3 or TRBV12-4 and TRBJ1-1; D is perhaps TRBD1 (5 bases). Trimming removed 3 bases at V and 5 bases at J, with 10 bases between. This CDR3 has 13 amino acids. The CDR3 reads CASSLDIGTEAFF. For the CDR3, the DNA is TGTGCCAGCAGTTTGGACATAGGGACTGAAGCTTTCTTT.

This chain uses TRBV28 with TRBJ1-2; TRBD1 matches at 11 bases. This CDR3 is built from 16 residues. J gave up 7 bases and V 3 bases, and 10 bases lay outside the gene matches. Germline-derived CDR1 and CDR2 are MDHEN and SYDVKM. The CDR3 bases are TGTGCCAGCAGTTTTACGGGACAGGGGGTGCCGAGTGGCTACACCTTC. This gives the protein CASSFTGQGVPSGYTF.

The genes are TRBV5-1 and TRBJ1-2, with 7 bases aligning to TRBD1. Germline CDR1 is SGHRS and CDR2 is YFSETQ. Trimming took 0 bases from V and 8 from J; bases not matched to a gene: 4. The CDR3 totals 13 residues. The CDR3 loop reads CASSLAGGDGYTF. In DNA form, the CDR3 reads TGCGCCAGCAGCTTGGCAGGGGGTGACGGCTACACCTTC.

This clone was found once. V is TRBV4-3 and J is TRBJ2-3; 12 nucleotides agree with TRBD2. The CDR3 has 17 amino acids. Germline CDR1 is LGHNA and CDR2 is YSLEER. V dropped 0 bases and J dropped 1; count of bases not matched to a gene: 2. The CDR3 DNA reads TGCGCCAGCAGCCAAGATCGGACTAGCGGGGGCACAGATACGCAGTATTTT. Translated, it gives CASSQDRTSGGTDTQYF.

J is TRBJ2-1 and V is TRBV6-2 or TRBV6-3; TRBD2 aligns across 10 bases. The CDR3 is made up of 17 amino acids. Losses at the gene ends were 0 bases for V and 8 bases for J; bases not matched to a gene: 10. The germline V gene has CDR1 MNHEY and CDR2 SVGEGT. CDR3 DNA: TGTGCCAGCAGTTACTCAATACTAGCGGGATTTTTAGATGAGCAGTTCTTC. Translation gives CASSYSILAGFLDEQFF.

The sample holds a few counts of this clone. The chain has TRBV7-2 and TRBJ1-4, with TRBD1 as a possible D gene (5 bases). CDR1 and CDR2 (germline): SGHTA, FQGNSA. There are 15 residues in the CDR3. V was cut by 5 bases and J by 7 bases, with 17 bases left in between. Written as DNA, the CDR3 is TGTGCCAGCAGCCATTCGCGGGGCTGGGGTGAAAAACTGTTTTTT. It specifies CASSHSRGWGEKLFF.

A word on this clone: A read error may be the cause here, since a much bigger clone is one base away. The chain recombines TRBV11-2 with TRBJ1-1; D is uncertain. This CDR3 is 13 amino acids long. Trimming cost V 3 bases and J 1 base, with 6 bases left between them. Germline-derived CDR1 and CDR2 are SGHAT and FQNNGV. The CDR3 loop is CASSFEANTEAFF. For the CDR3, the DNA is TGTGCCAGCAGCTTTGAAGCGAACACTGAAGCTTTCTTT.

The rearrangement joins TRBV11-3 to TRBJ1-3, with a weak D call TRBD1 (5 bases). This CDR3 has 15 amino acids. Germline CDR1 is SGHNT and CDR2 is YENEEA. The germline V and J ends were trimmed by 1 base and 4 bases, with 11 bases remaining between them. The CDR3 region has the DNA TGTGCCAGCAGCTTAGGCGGGACGTCAGGAAACACCATATATTTT. Its protein product is CASSLGGTSGNTIYF.

Only one count was recorded for this clone. Written as DNA, the CDR3 is TGCGCCAGCAGCTTGGCGTTCGGCAGGGGGCAAGAGACCCAGTACTTC. Translating it yields CASSLAFGRGQETQYF. This chain links TRBV5-1 with TRBJ2-5; 7 bases are shared with TRBD1. CDR1 is SGHRS and CDR2 is YFSETQ in the germline V gene. Trimming at V came to 0 bases and at J to 2 bases, leaving 7 bases not matched to a gene. The CDR3 covers 16 residues.

With respect to this clone: This sample also contains other DNA sequences that code for the same CDR3. This sequence joins TRBV7-3 and TRBJ2-1, with TRBD2 matching 10 bases. The CDR3 covers 15 residues. Germline trimming cut 5 bases from V and 5 bases from J; bases unmatched to any gene: 6. Germline V gene sequence: CDR1 SGHTA, CDR2 FQGTGA. The CDR3 protein is CASSPRTSGNNEQFF. The CDR3 nucleotides read TGTGCCAGCAGCCCACGGACTAGCGGAAACAATGAGCAGTTCTTC.

The chain joins TRBV5-4 to TRBJ1-4; a weak D match, TRBD1 (6 bases). Trimming removed 0 bases at V and 6 bases at J, with 9 bases between. Germline V gives CDR1 SGHNT, CDR2 YYREEE (reference sequence). CDR3 size: 14 residues. The CDR3 region has the DNA TGTGCCAGCAGCTTGGAGGCAGGGGATGAAAAACTGTTTTTT. Its translation: CASSLEAGDEKLFF.

The genes are TRBV2 and TRBJ1-6, with no clear D. Germline lookup yields CDR1 SNHLY and CDR2 FYNNEI. Trimming shortened V by 10 bases and J by 3 bases, and 16 bases separated the two germline ends. This CDR3 has 15 amino acids. CDR3: CATKTGGDYNSPLHF. The CDR3 DNA reads TGTGCCACCAAGACCGGCGGGGACTATAATTCACCCCTCCACTTT.

The chain is built from TRBV6-2 or TRBV6-3 and TRBJ2-7; 7 bases map to TRBD1. Trimming at V came to 7 bases and at J to 7 bases, leaving 10 bases not matched to a gene. The CDR3 loop spans 13 amino acids. The germline gives CDR1 MNHEY, CDR2 SVGEGT. DNA of the CDR3: TGTGCCAGCACCCCGAACAGGGGTCGGGAGCAGTACTTC. Its translation: CASTPNRGREQYF.

This chain links TRBV19 with TRBJ2-1; D perhaps matches TRBD2 (6 bases). V was trimmed by 5 bases and J by 9 bases, leaving 20 bases between them. The CDR3 is 15 amino acids. Germline CDR1 reads LNHDA; CDR2 reads SQIVND (reference sequence). The CDR3 DNA reads as TGTGCCAGTAGTGCAATGGAGGGGCGGTTGGGTGAGCAGTTCTTC. Its translation is CASSAMEGRLGEQFF.

This clone has only one observation. The chain combines TRBV7-2 with TRBJ1-4; TRBD1 matches 7 bases. This CDR3 is built from 14 residues. J gave up 8 bases and V 3 bases, and 6 bases lay outside the gene matches. The V gene's germline CDR1 is SGHTA and CDR2 FQGNSA. CDR3 DNA sequence: TGTGCCAGCAGCTTGGGACAGTGGTCGGAAAAACTGTTTTTT. Amino acid sequence: CASSLGQWSEKLFF.

Notes on this clone: Other DNA sequences of this sample code for an identical CDR3. This rearrangement joins TRBV9 to TRBJ2-1, with TRBD2 identical over 10 bases. The germline CDR1 and CDR2 sequences are SGDLS and YYNGEE. V shed 3 bases, J shed 1 base, and the junction held 1 base outside the gene matches. This CDR3 has 15 amino acids. The CDR3 reads CASSATSGSYNEQFF. As DNA, the CDR3 is TGTGCCAGCAGCGCGACTAGCGGGTCCTACAATGAGCAGTTCTTC.

This chain links TRBV18 with TRBJ2-2; unclear D gene. V was pared by 2 bases and J by 4 bases, with 8 bases between. The CDR3 covers 14 residues. Germline values: CDR1 KGHSH, CDR2 LQKENI. CDR3 sequence: CASSPNEATGELFF. The CDR3 DNA follows: TGTGCCAGCTCACCAAACGAAGCCACCGGGGAGCTGTTTTTT.

This rearrangement joins TRBV5-1 to TRBJ1-2; 8 bases match TRBD1. With 7 bases clipped from V and 1 base from J, the junction kept 6 bases outside the gene matches. This CDR3 region has 14 residues. Germline-derived CDR1 and CDR2 are SGHRS and YFSETQ. The CDR3 region has the DNA TGCGCCAGCCGGTCAGGACAGGGTAACTATGGCTACACCTTC. This translates into CASRSGQGNYGYTF.

This clone has a handful of counts. The rearrangement uses TRBV30 and TRBJ2-2; 10 bases line up with TRBD1. Germline V lookup: CDR1 GTSNPN, CDR2 SVGIG (reference sequence). The CDR3 is 13 amino acids. Losses at the gene ends were 5 bases for V and 7 bases for J; bases not matched to a gene: 4. The CDR3 sequence is CAWDRGLGGELFF. The DNA for the CDR3 is TGTGCCTGGGACAGGGGGCTGGGCGGGGAGCTGTTTTTT.

This chain connects TRBV5-4 to TRBJ2-1, with 7 bases that match TRBD2. V lost 5 bases to trimming and J lost 3 bases; unmatched junction nucleotides: 14. CDR1 and CDR2 from the germline V gene are SGHNT and YYREEE (reference sequence). This CDR3 region has 17 residues. CDR3 sequence (DNA): TGTGCCAGCAGGTTTGGGTCTGCTAGCGGAATCTACAATGAGCAGTTCTTC. The encoded protein is CASRFGSASGIYNEQFF.

This rearrangement joins TRBV24-1 to TRBJ1-5; maybe TRBD1 (5 bases). Germline loops: CDR1 KGHDR, CDR2 SFDVKD. The CDR3 loop spans 15 amino acids. Trimming removed 2 bases from V and 6 bases from J, with 13 bases in between. The DNA for the CDR3 is TGTGCCACCAGTGATTCCAGGGTTCAGGGTCAGCCCCAGCATTTT. This sequence encodes CATSDSRVQGQPQHF.

This chain joins TRBV5-4 and TRBJ2-2; D gene unclear. V lost 10 bases, J lost 6 bases, and 22 bases lay in between. CDR1 SGHNT and CDR2 YYREEE come from the germline V gene (reference sequence). There are 15 residues in the CDR3. CDR3 sequence reads: CASARQATTPGELFF. The CDR3 nucleotides read TGTGCCTCGGCCCGACAAGCCACCACCCCCGGGGAGCTGTTTTTT. Complete variable domain (other parts from reference TRBV5-4 and TRBJ2-2): ETGVTQSPTHLIKTRGQQVTLRCSSQSGHNTVSWYQQALGQGPQFIFQYYREEENGRGNFPPRFSGLQFPNYSSELNVNALELDDSALYLCASARQATTPGELFFGEGSRLTVL.

This clone was observed a few times. V is TRBV27 and J is TRBJ2-5, with a tentative D call TRBD2 (6 bases). CDR1 and CDR2 (germline): MNHEY, SMNVEV (reference sequence). CDR3 length: 14 residues. Trimming stripped 5 bases from V and 4 bases from J, with 14 bases between. The CDR3 loop reads CASSRLGGGETQYF. The CDR3 coding sequence is TGTGCCAGCAGTCGTCTGGGAGGAGGAGAGACCCAGTACTTC.